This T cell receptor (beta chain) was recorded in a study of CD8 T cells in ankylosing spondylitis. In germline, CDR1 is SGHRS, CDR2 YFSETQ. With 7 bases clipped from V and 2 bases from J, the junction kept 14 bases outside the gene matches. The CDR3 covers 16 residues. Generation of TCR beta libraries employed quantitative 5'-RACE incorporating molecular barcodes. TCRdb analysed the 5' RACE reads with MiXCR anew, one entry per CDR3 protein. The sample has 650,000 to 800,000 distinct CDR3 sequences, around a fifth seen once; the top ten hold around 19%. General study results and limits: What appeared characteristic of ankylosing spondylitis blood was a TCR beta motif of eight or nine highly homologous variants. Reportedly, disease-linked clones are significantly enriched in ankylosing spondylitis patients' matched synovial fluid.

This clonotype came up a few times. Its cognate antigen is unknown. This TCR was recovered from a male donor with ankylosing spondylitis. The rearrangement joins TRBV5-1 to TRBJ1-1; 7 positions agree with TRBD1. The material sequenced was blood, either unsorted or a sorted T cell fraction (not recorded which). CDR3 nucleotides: TGCGCCAGCGTACAGGGGTCGGGGACCACTAACACTGAAGCTTTCTTT. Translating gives CASVQGSGTTNTEAFF.